This section outlines one T cell receptor (beta chain) sequence together with its context. This sample was included in a study of CD8 T cells in Susac syndrome. Sequencing of TCR beta was performed on blood CD8+ and CD4+ T cells. Reverse transcription used about 0.45 to 1 ug RNA and random hexamers. Via MiXCR, TCRdb re-called the immunoSEQ multiplex PCR reads, giving one row per CDR3 protein. The sample has about 150,000 distinct CDR3 sequences, about 95% seen once. The source material was CD8+ T cells from PBMCs. This receptor was identified in a human donor with multiple sclerosis.

The CDR3, as DNA: TGTGCCACCAGCAGAGATCTGGGACAGTACGAGCAGTACGTC. As protein: CATSRDLGQYEQYV. The V and J genes are TRBV15 and TRBJ2-7; 7 positions agree with TRBD1. V shed 0 bases and J 4 bases; nucleotides not matched to a gene: 3. CDR1 and CDR2 (germline): LNHNV, YYDKDF (reference sequence). This CDR3 spans 14 amino acids.